The entry below gives a single TCR beta chain sequence along with its context. Its antigen is as yet unknown. Other DNA sequences in the same sample also yield this CDR3. The data stem from a study of shared clonotypes between healthy human individuals. Study results and caveats: Some clonotypes were shared by all four sorted-subset donors, while others were not shared. The non-shared ones had lower generation probabilities than the shared ones.

Losses at the gene ends were 6 bases for V and 8 bases for J; bases not matched to a gene: 2. Germline CDR1 is MNHNY and CDR2 is SVGAGI (reference sequence). The CDR3 has 11 amino acids. Profiled with immunoSEQ multiplex PCR; TCRdb holds only in-frame clones, not every one. The sample includes about 2,500,000 clones, 90% to 95% of them seen just once. The chain has TRBV6-6 and TRBJ1-2; 8 bases fit TRBD1. This sequence originates from a man between 18 and 29 years old in good health. The specimen sequenced was naive CD4+ T cells sorted from blood. Subset described: CD45RA+ positively selected. The CDR3 region has the DNA TGTGCCAGCAGGAGGGACAGGGGCTACACCTTC. Amino acids: CASRRDRGYTF.